This is a list of T cell receptor beta chains from one sample in a study of T cells in Graves' hyperthyroidism and ophthalmopathy. TCRdb ran MiXCR on the multiplex PCR reads and lists one entry per CDR3 protein. The sample yields about 360,000 distinct CDR3 sequences, roughly 13% seen once. The specimen was blood. The receptors originated from a woman aged 18-30 years with Graves' hyperthyroidism. Each CDR3 is given with its conserved first and last residue. The order of the fields is D gene, clone size, J gene, V gene, CDR3 protein, CDR3 DNA. The D gene is left open where the match is weak. A clone size is listed for some rows: how often the clone was seen (once, few, many), or a class if it is expanded.

d_gene: TRBD1; abundance: many; j_gene: TRBJ1-2; v_gene: TRBV2; CDR3aa: CASSPQGADYGYTF; CDR3nt: TGTGCCAGCAGCCCTCAGGGGGCGGACTATGGCTACACCTTC
d_gene: TRBD1; abundance: many; j_gene: TRBJ1-1; v_gene: TRBV6-1; CDR3aa: CASSYGRGRSTEAFF; CDR3nt: TGTGCCAGCAGTTATGGCAGGGGGCGAAGCACTGAAGCTTTCTTT
d_gene: .; abundance: .; j_gene: TRBJ2-2; v_gene: TRBV19; CDR3aa: CASRSEWGVYTGELFF; CDR3nt: TGTGCCAGCAGATCCGAGTGGGGGGTATACACCGGGGAGCTGTTTTTT
d_gene: TRBD2; abundance: many; j_gene: TRBJ2-2; v_gene: TRBV6-1; CDR3aa: CASRRTSGDTGELFF; CDR3nt: TGTGCCAGCAGACGGACTAGCGGGGACACCGGGGAGCTGTTTTTT
d_gene: TRBD1; abundance: .; j_gene: TRBJ2-2; v_gene: TRBV6-1; CDR3aa: CASKGDRRTGELFF; CDR3nt: TGTGCCTCCAAGGGGGACAGAAGGACCGGGGAGCTGTTTTTT
d_gene: .; abundance: few; j_gene: TRBJ2-1; v_gene: TRBV6-1; CDR3aa: CASRPTGDTNEQFF; CDR3nt: TGTGCCAGCAGACCCACGGGGGATACTAATGAGCAGTTCTTC
d_gene: TRBD1; abundance: few; j_gene: TRBJ2-1; v_gene: TRBV29-1; CDR3aa: CSVGTASNNEQFF; CDR3nt: TGCAGCGTAGGGACAGCCTCTAACAATGAGCAGTTCTTC
d_gene: TRBD1; abundance: few; j_gene: TRBJ1-2; v_gene: TRBV2; CDR3aa: CASIAQGAPYGYTF; CDR3nt: TGTGCCAGCATAGCACAGGGGGCTCCGTATGGCTACACCTTC
d_gene: .; abundance: many; j_gene: TRBJ1-2; v_gene: TRBV30; CDR3aa: CAWSVRRDYGYTF; CDR3nt: TGTGCCTGGAGTGTAAGAAGGGACTATGGCTACACCTTC
d_gene: TRBD1; abundance: many; j_gene: TRBJ1-2; v_gene: TRBV6-2/TRBV6-3; CDR3aa: CASRPGQRRLTHNYGYTF; CDR3nt: TGTGCCAGCAGACCGGGACAGCGAAGACTAACCCATAACTATGGCTACACCTTC
d_gene: TRBD1; abundance: many; j_gene: TRBJ2-1; v_gene: TRBV27; CDR3aa: CASSFEQGGSNEQFF; CDR3nt: TGTGCCAGCAGTTTCGAACAGGGGGGAAGCAATGAGCAGTTCTTC
d_gene: .; abundance: few; j_gene: TRBJ2-1; v_gene: TRBV9; CDR3aa: CASSVDWSSEQFF; CDR3nt: TGTGCCAGCAGCGTAGATTGGAGCTCTGAGCAGTTCTTC
d_gene: .; abundance: .; j_gene: TRBJ2-7; v_gene: TRBV5-4; CDR3aa: CASSSSVGYEQYF; CDR3nt: TGTGCCAGCAGCTCGTCGGTGGGATACGAGCAGTACTTC
d_gene: .; abundance: many; j_gene: TRBJ1-1; v_gene: TRBV2; CDR3aa: CASLGQGGNTEAFF; CDR3nt: TGTGCCAGCCTAGGTCAGGGAGGGAACACTGAAGCTTTCTTT
d_gene: TRBD2; abundance: .; j_gene: TRBJ2-7; v_gene: TRBV15; CDR3aa: CATSSPQRDLSEQYF; CDR3nt: TGTGCCACCAGCAGTCCACAGCGGGATCTCTCCGAGCAGTACTTC
d_gene: .; abundance: many; j_gene: TRBJ2-5; v_gene: TRBV7-2; CDR3aa: CASSPTSASWQETQYF; CDR3nt: TGTGCCAGCAGCCCTACCTCGGCTAGTTGGCAAGAGACCCAGTACTTC
d_gene: .; abundance: few; j_gene: TRBJ2-1; v_gene: TRBV19; CDR3aa: CASSRGTSVSNEQFF; CDR3nt: TGTGCCAGTAGCCGCGGTACTAGTGTTAGCAATGAGCAGTTCTTC
d_gene: .; abundance: many; j_gene: TRBJ2-3; v_gene: TRBV18; CDR3aa: CASSPPSSGVYRDTQYF; CDR3nt: TGTGCCAGCTCACCACCCTCCTCAGGGGTTTATCGAGATACGCAGTATTTT
d_gene: TRBD2; abundance: .; j_gene: TRBJ2-1; v_gene: TRBV7-3; CDR3aa: CASSQIAGSYNEQFF; CDR3nt: TGTGCCAGCAGCCAAATAGCGGGGTCCTACAATGAGCAGTTCTTC
d_gene: .; abundance: few; j_gene: TRBJ2-2; v_gene: TRBV9; CDR3aa: CASSVVPSGELFF; CDR3nt: TGTGCCAGCAGCGTAGTACCCTCCGGGGAGCTGTTTTTT
d_gene: TRBD1; abundance: many; j_gene: TRBJ2-2; v_gene: TRBV6-4; CDR3aa: CASSEFGQGATGELFF; CDR3nt: TGTGCCAGCAGTGAGTTTGGACAGGGGGCCACCGGGGAGCTGTTTTTT
d_gene: .; abundance: few; j_gene: TRBJ2-2; v_gene: TRBV9; CDR3aa: CASSSRTNTGELFF; CDR3nt: TGTGCCAGCAGCTCTAGAACGAACACCGGGGAGCTGTTTTTT
d_gene: .; abundance: many; j_gene: TRBJ2-7; v_gene: TRBV28; CDR3aa: CASSFPGRNYEQYF; CDR3nt: TGTGCCAGCAGTTTCCCGGGCAGAAACTACGAGCAGTACTTC
d_gene: .; abundance: many; j_gene: TRBJ2-7; v_gene: TRBV6-2/TRBV6-3; CDR3aa: CASSSDSAYEQYF; CDR3nt: TGTGCCAGCAGTTCGGACAGTGCGTACGAGCAGTACTTC
d_gene: .; abundance: many; j_gene: TRBJ2-2; v_gene: TRBV2; CDR3aa: CASRGATGNTGELFF; CDR3nt: TGTGCCAGCAGGGGCGCGACAGGGAACACCGGGGAGCTGTTTTTT
d_gene: TRBD2; abundance: many; j_gene: TRBJ2-5; v_gene: TRBV15; CDR3aa: CATSRGAGGGETQYF; CDR3nt: TGTGCCACCAGCAGAGGCGCGGGAGGGGGTGAGACCCAGTACTTC
d_gene: .; abundance: many; j_gene: TRBJ1-1; v_gene: TRBV11-2; CDR3aa: CASSLVWASYTEAFF; CDR3nt: TGTGCCAGCAGCTTAGTCTGGGCGTCGTACACTGAAGCTTTCTTT
d_gene: TRBD2; abundance: many; j_gene: TRBJ2-1; v_gene: TRBV20-1; CDR3aa: CSAPPPTSGGANEQFF; CDR3nt: TGCAGTGCGCCACCCCCTACTAGCGGGGGGGCCAATGAGCAGTTCTTC
d_gene: .; abundance: many; j_gene: TRBJ1-6; v_gene: TRBV12-3/TRBV12-4; CDR3aa: CASSLGGSYNSPLHF; CDR3nt: TGTGCCAGCAGTTTAGGGGGGTCCTATAATTCACCCCTCCACTTT
d_gene: TRBD1; abundance: .; j_gene: TRBJ1-1; v_gene: TRBV5-1; CDR3aa: CASSLGETGGLSTRNTEALF; CDR3nt: TGCGCCAGCAGCTTGGGTGAGACAGGGGGTCTTTCTACACGTAACACTGAAGCTCTCTTT
d_gene: TRBD1; abundance: many; j_gene: TRBJ1-5; v_gene: TRBV20-1; CDR3aa: CSARTGGNQPQHF; CDR3nt: TGCAGTGCGCGGACAGGCGGCAATCAGCCCCAGCATTTT
d_gene: .; abundance: many; j_gene: TRBJ2-7; v_gene: TRBV9; CDR3aa: CASSVDPGNEQYF; CDR3nt: TGTGCCAGCAGCGTAGACCCAGGGAACGAGCAGTACTTC
d_gene: .; abundance: few; j_gene: TRBJ2-7; v_gene: TRBV10-3; CDR3aa: CAISRGHGTTYEQYF; CDR3nt: TGTGCCATCAGCCGAGGTCACGGCACGACCTACGAGCAGTACTTC
d_gene: TRBD2; abundance: few; j_gene: TRBJ2-2; v_gene: TRBV4-3; CDR3aa: CASRRTSGVANTGELFF; CDR3nt: TGCGCCAGCAGGCGAACTAGCGGGGTCGCGAACACCGGGGAGCTGTTTTTT
d_gene: TRBD1; abundance: once; j_gene: TRBJ2-5; v_gene: TRBV20-1; CDR3aa: CSASTGTGYEETQYF; CDR3nt: TGCAGTGCTAGCACCGGGACAGGGTATGAAGAGACCCAGTACTTC
d_gene: TRBD1; abundance: many; j_gene: TRBJ1-2; v_gene: TRBV6-1; CDR3aa: CASSIPGQGFNYGYTF; CDR3nt: TGTGCCAGCAGTATTCCGGGACAGGGGTTTAACTATGGCTACACCTTC
d_gene: .; abundance: many; j_gene: TRBJ2-3; v_gene: TRBV20-1; CDR3aa: CSARPLQGIRPDTQYF; CDR3nt: TGCAGTGCTAGACCACTCCAAGGGATCCGGCCAGATACGCAGTATTTT
d_gene: .; abundance: many; j_gene: TRBJ1-6; v_gene: TRBV2; CDR3aa: CASSQEGGPGVYNSPLHF; CDR3nt: TGTGCCAGCAGTCAAGAGGGAGGGCCCGGGGTTTATAATTCACCCCTCCACTTT
d_gene: .; abundance: many; j_gene: TRBJ2-3; v_gene: TRBV5-8; CDR3aa: CASSPSTEDTQYF; CDR3nt: TGTGCCAGCAGCCCCTCGACAGAAGATACGCAGTATTTT
d_gene: .; abundance: few; j_gene: TRBJ2-3; v_gene: TRBV11-2; CDR3aa: CASSLVGGTTDTQYF; CDR3nt: TGTGCCAGCAGCTTAGTAGGGGGTACAACAGATACGCAGTATTTT